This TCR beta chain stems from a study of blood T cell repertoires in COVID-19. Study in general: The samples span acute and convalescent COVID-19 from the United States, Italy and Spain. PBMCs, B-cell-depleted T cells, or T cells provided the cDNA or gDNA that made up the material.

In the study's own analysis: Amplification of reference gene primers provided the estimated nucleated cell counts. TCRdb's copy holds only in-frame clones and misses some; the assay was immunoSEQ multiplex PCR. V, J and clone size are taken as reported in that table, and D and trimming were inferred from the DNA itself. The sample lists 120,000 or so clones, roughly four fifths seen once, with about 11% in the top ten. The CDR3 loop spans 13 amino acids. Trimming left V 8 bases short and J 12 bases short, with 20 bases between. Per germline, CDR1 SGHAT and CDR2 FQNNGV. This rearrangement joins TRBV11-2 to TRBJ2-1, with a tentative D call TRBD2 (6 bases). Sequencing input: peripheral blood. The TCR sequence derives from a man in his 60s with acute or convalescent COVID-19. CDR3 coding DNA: TGTGCCAGCCGGGACTGGTTGTTTGATGGGCAGTTCTTC. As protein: CASRDWLFDGQFF.